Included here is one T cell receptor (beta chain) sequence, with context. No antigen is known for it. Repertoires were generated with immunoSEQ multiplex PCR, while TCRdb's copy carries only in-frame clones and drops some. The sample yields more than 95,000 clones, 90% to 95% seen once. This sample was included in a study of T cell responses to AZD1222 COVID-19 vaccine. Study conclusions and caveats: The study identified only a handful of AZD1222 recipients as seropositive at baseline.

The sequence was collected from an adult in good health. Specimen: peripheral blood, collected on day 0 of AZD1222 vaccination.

This CDR3 is CASSNHFGTTEAFF. In DNA, the CDR3 is TGTGCCAGCAGTAACCATTTTGGGACCACTGAAGCTTTCTTT. This chain connects TRBV28 to TRBJ1-1, with D tentatively TRBD1 (5 bases). The length of the CDR3 is 14 residues. The V end lost 5 bases, the J end lost 4 bases, and 14 bases lay between the germline ends. Germline loops: CDR1 MDHEN, CDR2 SYDVKM.